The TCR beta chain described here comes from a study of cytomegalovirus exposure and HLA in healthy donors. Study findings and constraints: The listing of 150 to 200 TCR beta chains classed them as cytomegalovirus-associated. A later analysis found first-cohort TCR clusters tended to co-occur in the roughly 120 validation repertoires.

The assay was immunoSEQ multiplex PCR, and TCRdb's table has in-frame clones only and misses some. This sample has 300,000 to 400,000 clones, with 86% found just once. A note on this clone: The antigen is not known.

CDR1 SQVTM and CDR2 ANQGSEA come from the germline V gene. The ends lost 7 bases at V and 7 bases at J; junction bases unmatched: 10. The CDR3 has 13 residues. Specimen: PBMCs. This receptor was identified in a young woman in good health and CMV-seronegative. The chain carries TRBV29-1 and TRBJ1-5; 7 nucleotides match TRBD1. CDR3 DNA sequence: TGCAGCGCCCTAGACAGGGTTGGCCAGCCCCAGCATTTT. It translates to CSALDRVGQPQHF.